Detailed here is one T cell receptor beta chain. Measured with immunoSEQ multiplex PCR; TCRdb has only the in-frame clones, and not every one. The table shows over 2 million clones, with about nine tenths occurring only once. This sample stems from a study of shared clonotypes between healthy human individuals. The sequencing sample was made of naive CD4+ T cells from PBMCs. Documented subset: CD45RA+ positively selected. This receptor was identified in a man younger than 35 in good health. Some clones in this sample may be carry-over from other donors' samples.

As DNA, the CDR3 is TGTGCCAGCAGGCACAGGGGGCTTAACTATGGCTACACCTTC. This gives the protein CASRHRGLNYGYTF. The chain has TRBV27 and TRBJ1-2; 9 nucleotides match TRBD1. After removal of 6 bases from V and 1 base from J, the junction contained 3 bases not matched to a gene. The CDR3 contains 14 residues. CDR1 MNHEY and CDR2 SMNVEV come from the germline V gene (reference sequence).